These T cell receptor beta chains were read from a single sample in a study of OX40 agonist ivuxolimab in advanced cancers. The assay was immunoSEQ multiplex PCR, and TCRdb's table has in-frame clones only and misses some. The sample has 48,000 or so clones, about nine tenths seen once; the top ten hold 6% to 8%. The sample consisted of CD4+ or CD8+ T cells sorted from blood, taken in a trial of the OX40 agonist ivuxolimab. The receptors derive from an adult with an advanced solid tumor such as melanoma, head and neck, liver or kidney cancer. CDR3s include the opening cysteine and the closing phenylalanine or tryptophan. The order of the fields is D gene, J gene, clone size, V gene, CDR3 protein, CDR3 DNA. D genes are given only for firm matches. Some rows have no size entry. The others give once, few or many, or a class for an expanded clone.

d_call: NA
j_call: TRBJ1-6
clone_size: NA
v_call: TRBV28
cdr3_aa: CASSLPGAVDSPLHF
cdr3_nt: TGTGCCAGTAGCCTCCCAGGTGCCGTGGATTCACCCCTCCACTTT

d_call: TRBD1
j_call: TRBJ2-7
clone_size: NA
v_call: TRBV7-6
cdr3_aa: CASSVGGRNEQYF
cdr3_nt: TGTGCCAGCAGCGTAGGGGGCCGGAACGAGCAGTACTTC

d_call: NA
j_call: TRBJ2-1
clone_size: NA
v_call: TRBV4-1
cdr3_aa: CASSPYTAGLSSYNEQFF
cdr3_nt: TGCGCCAGCAGCCCGTACACTGCGGGGTTGAGCTCCTACAATGAGCAGTTCTTC

d_call: NA
j_call: TRBJ2-7
clone_size: once
v_call: TRBV4-1
cdr3_aa: CASSQVSLARNEQYF
cdr3_nt: TGCGCCAGCAGCCAAGTATCCCTAGCGAGGAACGAGCAGTACTTC

d_call: NA
j_call: TRBJ1-5
clone_size: NA
v_call: TRBV19
cdr3_aa: CATSRANQPQHF
cdr3_nt: TGTGCCACTTCAAGGGCCAATCAGCCCCAGCATTTT

d_call: NA
j_call: TRBJ1-4
clone_size: NA
v_call: TRBV4-1
cdr3_aa: CASSQESGVNEKLFF
cdr3_nt: TGCGCCAGCAGCCAAGAGTCCGGAGTTAATGAAAAACTGTTTTTT

d_call: NA
j_call: TRBJ1-5
clone_size: NA
v_call: TRBV4-1
cdr3_aa: CASSQEGTYSNQPQHF
cdr3_nt: TGCGCCAGCAGCCAAGAAGGGACCTATAGCAATCAGCCCCAGCATTTT

d_call: TRBD2
j_call: TRBJ2-1
clone_size: NA
v_call: TRBV11-2
cdr3_aa: CASSLEASGYNEQFF
cdr3_nt: TGTGCCAGCAGCTTAGAGGCTAGCGGTTACAATGAGCAGTTCTTC

d_call: NA
j_call: TRBJ2-5
clone_size: NA
v_call: TRBV5-1
cdr3_aa: CASSWGETQYF
cdr3_nt: TGCGCCAGCAGTTGGGGAGAGACCCAGTACTTC

d_call: NA
j_call: TRBJ2-1
clone_size: NA
v_call: TRBV6-5
cdr3_aa: CASSYGGRLGGNEQFF
cdr3_nt: TGTGCCAGCAGTTACGGGGGTCGTCTCGGGGGCAATGAGCAGTTCTTC

d_call: NA
j_call: TRBJ2-7
clone_size: NA
v_call: TRBV10-2
cdr3_aa: CASSPKTLSYEQYF
cdr3_nt: TGCGCCAGCAGTCCTAAAACCCTCTCCTACGAGCAGTACTTC

d_call: NA
j_call: TRBJ2-7
clone_size: NA
v_call: TRBV6-1
cdr3_aa: CASSHKGRWGGNF
cdr3_nt: TGTGCCAGCAGTCACAAAGGACGGTGGGGCGGGAACTTC

d_call: TRBD1
j_call: TRBJ1-1
clone_size: NA
v_call: TRBV2
cdr3_aa: CASSFRDRVAFF
cdr3_nt: TGTGCCAGCAGCTTCCGGGACAGGGTCGCTTTCTTT

d_call: TRBD1
j_call: TRBJ1-2
clone_size: NA
v_call: TRBV7-3
cdr3_aa: CASSSGTGEGYTF
cdr3_nt: TGTGCCAGCAGCTCCGGGACAGGGGAAGGCTACACCTTC

d_call: NA
j_call: TRBJ1-5
clone_size: NA
v_call: TRBV21-1
cdr3_aa: CASSKRLRNQPQHF
cdr3_nt: TGTGCCAGCAGCAAAAGACTTCGCAATCAGCCCCAGCATTTT

d_call: TRBD1
j_call: TRBJ1-5
clone_size: few
v_call: TRBV6-5
cdr3_aa: CATAPKTGDNQPQHF
cdr3_nt: TGTGCCACCGCTCCTAAGACAGGGGACAACCAGCCCCAGCATTTT

d_call: TRBD2
j_call: TRBJ2-1
clone_size: NA
v_call: TRBV10-3
cdr3_aa: CAISEWSGLASYNEQFF
cdr3_nt: TGTGCCATCAGTGAGTGGTCGGGACTAGCATCCTACAATGAGCAGTTCTTC

d_call: TRBD2
j_call: TRBJ2-1
clone_size: NA
v_call: TRBV4-2
cdr3_aa: CASSQGATGGDYNEQFF
cdr3_nt: TGTGCCAGCAGCCAAGGAGCCACGGGGGGTGACTACAATGAGCAGTTCTTC

d_call: NA
j_call: TRBJ2-5
clone_size: NA
v_call: TRBV25-1
cdr3_aa: CASSPLWEEETQYF
cdr3_nt: TGTGCCAGCAGCCCGCTATGGGAGGAAGAGACCCAGTACTTC

d_call: TRBD1
j_call: TRBJ1-2
clone_size: NA
v_call: TRBV15
cdr3_aa: CATSRGGGQAAGYTF
cdr3_nt: TGTGCCACCAGCAGAGGTGGGGGACAGGCTGCAGGCTACACCTTC

d_call: NA
j_call: TRBJ1-1
clone_size: NA
v_call: TRBV19
cdr3_aa: CASSIRDLNTEAFF
cdr3_nt: TGTGCCAGTAGTATTAGGGATCTGAATACTGAAGCTTTCTTT

d_call: TRBD1
j_call: TRBJ1-2
clone_size: NA
v_call: TRBV5-1
cdr3_aa: CASSFGTGGYGYTF
cdr3_nt: TGCGCCAGCAGCTTCGGGACAGGGGGGTATGGCTACACCTTC

d_call: TRBD1
j_call: TRBJ1-4
clone_size: NA
v_call: TRBV9
cdr3_aa: CASSSSGQGGGEKLFF
cdr3_nt: TGTGCCAGCAGCTCCAGCGGACAGGGCGGTGGCGAAAAACTGTTTTTT

d_call: NA
j_call: TRBJ1-2
clone_size: NA
v_call: TRBV5-6
cdr3_aa: CASSRRPANYGYTF
cdr3_nt: TGTGCCAGCAGTCGCAGACCAGCTAACTATGGCTACACCTTC

d_call: TRBD1
j_call: TRBJ2-5
clone_size: once
v_call: TRBV6-5
cdr3_aa: CASTGQGETQYF
cdr3_nt: TGTGCCAGCACCGGACAGGGCGAGACCCAGTACTTC

d_call: NA
j_call: TRBJ2-5
clone_size: NA
v_call: TRBV15
cdr3_aa: CATRPDWQETQYF
cdr3_nt: TGTGCCACCAGACCGGACTGGCAAGAGACCCAGTACTTC

d_call: TRBD1
j_call: TRBJ2-7
clone_size: NA
v_call: TRBV11-2
cdr3_aa: CASSLDRGQGDEQYF
cdr3_nt: TGTGCCAGCAGCTTAGATCGGGGACAGGGTGACGAGCAGTACTTC

d_call: NA
j_call: TRBJ2-7
clone_size: NA
v_call: TRBV7-9
cdr3_aa: CASSLAYPYEQYF
cdr3_nt: TGTGCCAGCAGCTTAGCGTACCCCTACGAGCAGTACTTC

d_call: NA
j_call: TRBJ2-1
clone_size: NA
v_call: TRBV15
cdr3_aa: CATSRVGPLHEQFF
cdr3_nt: TGTGCCACCAGCAGAGTGGGCCCCCTCCATGAGCAGTTCTTC

d_call: TRBD1
j_call: TRBJ2-3
clone_size: NA
v_call: TRBV7-2
cdr3_aa: CASSSAGGADTQYF
cdr3_nt: TGTGCCAGCAGCTCCGCAGGGGGCGCGGATACGCAGTATTTT

d_call: NA
j_call: TRBJ2-4
clone_size: NA
v_call: TRBV7-8
cdr3_aa: CASSLEAGSGPAKNIQYF
cdr3_nt: NA

d_call: TRBD1
j_call: TRBJ1-2
clone_size: NA
v_call: TRBV15
cdr3_aa: CATSRDPRTGIDYGYTF
cdr3_nt: TGTGCCACCAGCAGAGATCCCCGGACAGGGATTGACTATGGCTACACCTTC

d_call: NA
j_call: TRBJ1-5
clone_size: NA
v_call: TRBV19
cdr3_aa: CASSIDGGDSNQPQHF
cdr3_nt: TGTGCCAGTAGTATAGATGGCGGGGACAGCAATCAGCCCCAGCATTTT

d_call: NA
j_call: TRBJ2-2
clone_size: NA
v_call: TRBV19
cdr3_aa: CASSIVNGELFF
cdr3_nt: TGTGCCAGTAGTATAGTCAACGGGGAGCTGTTTTTT

d_call: NA
j_call: TRBJ2-2
clone_size: once
v_call: TRBV28
cdr3_aa: CASSRRGTGELFF
cdr3_nt: TGTGCCAGCAGTCGGAGGGGGACCGGGGAGCTGTTTTTT

d_call: TRBD1
j_call: TRBJ1-5
clone_size: NA
v_call: TRBV5-6
cdr3_aa: CASSPWDRGTNQPQHF
cdr3_nt: TGTGCCAGCAGCCCTTGGGACAGGGGTACCAATCAGCCCCAGCATTTT

d_call: TRBD2
j_call: TRBJ2-3
clone_size: medium-sized
v_call: TRBV6-1
cdr3_aa: CASSRLAENTDTQYF
cdr3_nt: TGTGCCAGCAGCCGACTAGCGGAAAACACAGATACGCAGTATTTT

d_call: NA
j_call: TRBJ2-5
clone_size: NA
v_call: TRBV30
cdr3_aa: CAWSVDAETQYF
cdr3_nt: TGTGCCTGGAGTGTAGACGCTGAGACCCAGTACTTC

d_call: NA
j_call: TRBJ2-5
clone_size: NA
v_call: TRBV27
cdr3_aa: CASSDSVQETQYF
cdr3_nt: TGTGCCAGCAGTGATTCGGTGCAAGAGACCCAGTACTTC

d_call: NA
j_call: TRBJ1-2
clone_size: NA
v_call: TRBV11-2
cdr3_aa: CASSSYQGGYTF
cdr3_nt: TGTGCCAGCAGCTCCTATCAGGGAGGCTACACCTTC

d_call: NA
j_call: TRBJ2-1
clone_size: NA
v_call: TRBV29-1
cdr3_aa: CSVLGQTYNEQFF
cdr3_nt: TGCAGCGTCCTCGGACAGACCTACAATGAGCAGTTCTTC

d_call: NA
j_call: TRBJ2-2
clone_size: NA
v_call: TRBV28
cdr3_aa: CASSSDPSSANTGELFF
cdr3_nt: TGTGCCAGCAGTTCCGACCCCAGCAGCGCGAACACCGGGGAGCTGTTTTTT

d_call: NA
j_call: TRBJ2-5
clone_size: NA
v_call: TRBV29-1
cdr3_aa: CSVEGGPVGTQYF
cdr3_nt: TGCAGCGTTGAAGGAGGGCCCGTGGGGACCCAGTACTTC

d_call: NA
j_call: TRBJ2-3
clone_size: NA
v_call: TRBV6-6
cdr3_aa: CASSYHPASGDTQYF
cdr3_nt: TGTGCCAGCAGTTACCACCCGGCCTCGGGAGATACGCAGTATTTT

d_call: NA
j_call: TRBJ2-3
clone_size: NA
v_call: TRBV7-2
cdr3_aa: CASSLVVLAGTDTQYF
cdr3_nt: TGTGCCAGCAGCTTAGTCGTCTTAGCGGGCACAGATACGCAGTATTTT

d_call: TRBD1
j_call: TRBJ2-3
clone_size: NA
v_call: TRBV11-1
cdr3_aa: CASSFRDRGTDTQYF
cdr3_nt: TGTGCCAGCAGCTTCCGGGACAGGGGCACAGATACGCAGTATTTT

d_call: TRBD2
j_call: TRBJ2-3
clone_size: NA
v_call: TRBV7-9
cdr3_aa: CASRAGTKTDTQYF
cdr3_nt: TGTGCCAGCAGGGCCGGGACTAAAACAGATACGCAGTATTTT

d_call: NA
j_call: TRBJ2-1
clone_size: NA
v_call: TRBV7-9
cdr3_aa: CASSTSFSTYNEQFF
cdr3_nt: TGTGCCAGCAGCACCTCATTCTCCACCTACAATGAGCAGTTCTTC

d_call: NA
j_call: TRBJ1-1
clone_size: NA
v_call: TRBV10-3
cdr3_aa: CAIRGQLNTEAFF
cdr3_nt: TGTGCCATTAGAGGGCAGCTCAACACTGAAGCTTTCTTT

d_call: NA
j_call: TRBJ2-1
clone_size: NA
v_call: TRBV5-8
cdr3_aa: CASSLGSSEQFF
cdr3_nt: TGTGCCAGCAGCTTGGGGTCAAGTGAGCAGTTCTTC

d_call: NA
j_call: TRBJ1-1
clone_size: few
v_call: TRBV5-1
cdr3_aa: CASSLAATNTEAFF
cdr3_nt: TGCGCCAGCAGCTTGGCGGCGACGAACACTGAAGCTTTCTTT

d_call: TRBD1
j_call: TRBJ2-7
clone_size: once
v_call: TRBV13
cdr3_aa: CASSLGHRGSPGEQYF
cdr3_nt: TGTGCCAGCAGCTTAGGCCACAGGGGGTCTCCCGGCGAGCAGTACTTC

d_call: TRBD1
j_call: TRBJ2-5
clone_size: NA
v_call: TRBV7-9
cdr3_aa: CASSFRDSLQETQYF
cdr3_nt: TGTGCCAGCAGCTTTAGGGACAGTTTACAAGAGACCCAGTACTTC

d_call: NA
j_call: TRBJ1-2
clone_size: NA
v_call: TRBV6-4
cdr3_aa: CASSDSTGAIPNYGYTF
cdr3_nt: TGTGCCAGCAGTGACTCAACAGGCGCTATCCCTAACTATGGCTACACCTTC

d_call: TRBD1
j_call: TRBJ2-7
clone_size: once
v_call: TRBV30
cdr3_aa: CAWSGAGTGDTVLGYEQYF
cdr3_nt: TGTGCCTGGAGTGGAGCCGGGACAGGGGATACTGTTCTTGGCTACGAGCAGTACTTC

d_call: TRBD1
j_call: TRBJ2-7
clone_size: NA
v_call: TRBV11-2
cdr3_aa: CASSFGQGPLYAYEQYF
cdr3_nt: TGTGCCAGCAGCTTTGGACAGGGGCCATTATACGCCTACGAGCAGTACTTC

d_call: TRBD1
j_call: TRBJ2-2
clone_size: NA
v_call: TRBV4-2
cdr3_aa: CASSQAVPTGGYTGELFF
cdr3_nt: TGTGCCAGCAGCCAAGCAGTCCCGACAGGGGGTTACACCGGGGAGCTGTTTTTT